This T cell receptor beta chain was captured in a study of blood T cell repertoires in COVID-19. Germline CDR1 LNHDA, CDR2 SQIVND (reference sequence). CDR3 length: 14 residues. V lost 3 bases to trimming and J lost 6 bases, with 12 bases between them. This clone turned up a few times. Only in-frame clones appear in the TCRdb table, and some are missing; sequencing was by immunoSEQ multiplex PCR. The sample holds 62,000 or so clones; around 86% are singletons and the top ten take more than 1.4%. The specimen sequenced was peripheral blood. The V call is TRBV19, the J call TRBJ2-1; TRBD2 might be the D (6 bases). The sequence derives from a woman in her sixties with acute or convalescent COVID-19. As DNA, the CDR3 is TGTGCCAGTAGTATGTCTAGCGCCATCAATGAGCAGTTCTTC. It codes for CASSMSSAINEQFF.